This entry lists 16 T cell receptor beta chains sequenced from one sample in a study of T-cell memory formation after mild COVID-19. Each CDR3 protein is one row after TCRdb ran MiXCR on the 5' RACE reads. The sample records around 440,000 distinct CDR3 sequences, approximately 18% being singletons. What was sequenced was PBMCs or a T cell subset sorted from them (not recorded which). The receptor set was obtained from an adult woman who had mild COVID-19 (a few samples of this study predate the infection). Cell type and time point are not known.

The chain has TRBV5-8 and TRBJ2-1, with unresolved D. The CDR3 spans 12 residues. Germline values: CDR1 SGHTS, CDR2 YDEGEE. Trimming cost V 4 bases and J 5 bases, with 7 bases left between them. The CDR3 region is CASSNRHNEQFF. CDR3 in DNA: TGTGCCAGCAGCAATCGTCACAATGAGCAGTTCTTC.

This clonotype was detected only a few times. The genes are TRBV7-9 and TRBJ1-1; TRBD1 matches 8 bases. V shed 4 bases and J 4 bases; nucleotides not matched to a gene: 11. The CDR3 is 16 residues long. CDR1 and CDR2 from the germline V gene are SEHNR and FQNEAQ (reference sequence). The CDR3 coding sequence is TGTGCCAGCAGCTCTGGGACAGGCTTTGCGAGCACTGAAGCTTTCTTT. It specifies CASSSGTGFASTEAFF.

The CDR3 spells CASSQGDRGRVSGAAGELFF. Here the CDR3 DNA reads TGCGCCAGCAGCCAAGGGGACAGGGGGCGCGTCTCTGGAGCGGCCGGGGAGCTGTTTTTT. The rearrangement joins TRBV4-3 to TRBJ2-2; TRBD1 aligns across 12 bases. Germline-derived CDR1 and CDR2 are LGHNA and YSLEER. There are 20 residues in the CDR3. Trimming at V came to 1 base and at J to 6 bases, leaving 15 bases not matched to a gene.

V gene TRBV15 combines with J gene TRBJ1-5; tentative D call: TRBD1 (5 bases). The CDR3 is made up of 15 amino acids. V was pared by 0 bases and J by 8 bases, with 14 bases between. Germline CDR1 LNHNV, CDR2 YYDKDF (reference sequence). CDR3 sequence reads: CATSRDGGGSEPQHF. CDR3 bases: TGTGCCACCAGCAGAGATGGCGGGGGGTCGGAGCCCCAGCATTTT.

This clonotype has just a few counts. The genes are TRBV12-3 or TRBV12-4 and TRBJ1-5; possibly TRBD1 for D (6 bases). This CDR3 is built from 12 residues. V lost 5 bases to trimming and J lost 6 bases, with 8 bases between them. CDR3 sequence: CASSTGFQPQHF. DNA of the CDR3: TGTGCCAGCAGTACAGGGTTTCAGCCCCAGCATTTT.

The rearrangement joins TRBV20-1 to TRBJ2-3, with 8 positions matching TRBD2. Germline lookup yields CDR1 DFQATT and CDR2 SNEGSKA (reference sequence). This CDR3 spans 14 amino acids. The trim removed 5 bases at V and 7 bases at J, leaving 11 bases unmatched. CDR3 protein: CSAPGTRGVYTQYF. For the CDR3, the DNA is TGCAGTGCTCCCGGGACTAGGGGCGTTTATACGCAGTATTTT.

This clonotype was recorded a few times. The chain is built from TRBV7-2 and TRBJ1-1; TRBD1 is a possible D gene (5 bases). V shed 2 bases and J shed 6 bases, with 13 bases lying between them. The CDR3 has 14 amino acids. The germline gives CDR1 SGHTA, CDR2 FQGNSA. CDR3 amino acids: CASSLYIGGSEAFF. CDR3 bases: TGTGCCAGCAGCTTATATATTGGGGGATCTGAAGCTTTCTTT.

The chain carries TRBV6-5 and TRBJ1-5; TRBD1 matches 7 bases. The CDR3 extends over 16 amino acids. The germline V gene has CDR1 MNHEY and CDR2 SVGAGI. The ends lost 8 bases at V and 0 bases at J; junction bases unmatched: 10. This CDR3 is CASRRQGRYSNQPQHF. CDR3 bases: TGTGCCAGCCGTCGACAGGGCCGTTATAGCAATCAGCCCCAGCATTTT.

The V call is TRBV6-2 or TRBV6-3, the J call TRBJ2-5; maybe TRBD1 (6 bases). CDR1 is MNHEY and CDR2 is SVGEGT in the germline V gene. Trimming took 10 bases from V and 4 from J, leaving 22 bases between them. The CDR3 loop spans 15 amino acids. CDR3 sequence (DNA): TGTGCCACCACGGAGCTACAGGGCCAACGAGAGACCCAGTACTTC. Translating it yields CATTELQGQRETQYF.

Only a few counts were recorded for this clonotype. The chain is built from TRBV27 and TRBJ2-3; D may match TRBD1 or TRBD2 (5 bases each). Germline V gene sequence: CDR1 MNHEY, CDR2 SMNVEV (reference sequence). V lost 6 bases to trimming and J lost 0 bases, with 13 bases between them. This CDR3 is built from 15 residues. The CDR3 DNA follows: TGTGCCAGCAGACCCTGGGGGTCTAGCACAGATACGCAGTATTTT. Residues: CASRPWGSSTDTQYF.

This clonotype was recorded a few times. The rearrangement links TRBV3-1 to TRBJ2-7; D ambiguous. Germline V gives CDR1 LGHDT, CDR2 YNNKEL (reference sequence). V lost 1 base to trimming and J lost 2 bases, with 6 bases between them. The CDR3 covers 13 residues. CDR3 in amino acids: CASSQVLTYEQYF. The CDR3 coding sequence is TGTGCCAGCAGCCAAGTGTTGACCTACGAGCAGTACTTC.

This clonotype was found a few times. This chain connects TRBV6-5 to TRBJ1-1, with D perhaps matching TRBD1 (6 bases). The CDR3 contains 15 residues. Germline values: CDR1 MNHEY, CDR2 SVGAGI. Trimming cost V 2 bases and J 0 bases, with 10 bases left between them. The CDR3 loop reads CASSYGQIMNTEAFF. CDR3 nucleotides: TGTGCCAGCAGTTACGGACAGATCATGAACACTGAAGCTTTCTTT.

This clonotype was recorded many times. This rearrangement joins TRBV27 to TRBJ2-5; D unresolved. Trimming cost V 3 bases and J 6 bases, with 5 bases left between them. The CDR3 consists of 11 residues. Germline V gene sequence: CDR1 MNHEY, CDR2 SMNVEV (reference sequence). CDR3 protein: CASSFGKTQYF. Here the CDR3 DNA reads TGTGCCAGCAGTTTTGGGAAGACCCAGTACTTC.

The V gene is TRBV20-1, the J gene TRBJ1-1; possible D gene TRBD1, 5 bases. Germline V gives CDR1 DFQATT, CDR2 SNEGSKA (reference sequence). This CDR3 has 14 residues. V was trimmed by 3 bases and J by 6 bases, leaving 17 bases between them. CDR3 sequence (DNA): TGCAGTGCTAGTCTCGACAGTCTAGGGGCTGAAGCTTTCTTT. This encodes CSASLDSLGAEAFF.

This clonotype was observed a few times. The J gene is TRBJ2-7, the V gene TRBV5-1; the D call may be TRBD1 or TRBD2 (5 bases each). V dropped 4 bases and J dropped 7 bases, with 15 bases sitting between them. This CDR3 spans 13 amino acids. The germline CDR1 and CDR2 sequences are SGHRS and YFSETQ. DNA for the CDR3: TGCGCCAGCAGCACCGGAGAGGGACGGGAGCAGTACTTC. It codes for CASSTGEGREQYF.

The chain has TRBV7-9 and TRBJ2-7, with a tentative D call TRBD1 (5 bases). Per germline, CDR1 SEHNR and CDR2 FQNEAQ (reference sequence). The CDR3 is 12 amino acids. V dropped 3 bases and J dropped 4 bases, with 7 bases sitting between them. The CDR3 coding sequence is TGTGCCAGCAGCTTGACAGTATACGAGCAGTACTTC. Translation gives CASSLTVYEQYF.